This passage covers 18 T cell receptor beta chains from one sample sequenced in a study of identical twins. TCRdb reprocessed the 5' RACE reads with MiXCR, giving one entry per CDR3 protein. The sample has about 280,000 distinct CDR3 sequences; under 9% are singletons. Separately, the same data were catalogued under a study of yellow fever vaccine responses in identical twins.

Sequencing was done on a sample of memory (CD45RO+) T cells sorted from blood. Every receptor here comes from a woman aged 18-35 years in good health.

In this sample, this clonotype turned up many times. V and J are TRBV7-9 and TRBJ1-3; 11 bases map to TRBD1. The CDR3 is made up of 15 amino acids. V shed 5 bases, J shed 2 bases, and the junction held 2 bases outside the gene matches. The germline CDR1 and CDR2 sequences are SEHNR and FQNEAQ (reference sequence). For the CDR3, the DNA is TGTGCCAGCAGCCCGGGACAGGGGGCTGGAAACACCATATATTTT. Translating it yields CASSPGQGAGNTIYF.

The rearrangement joins TRBV20-1 to TRBJ2-3; the match to TRBD2 covers 13 bases. The junction had 6 bases not matched to a gene; V was cut back by 4 bases and J by 5 bases. The CDR3 loop spans 15 amino acids. Per germline, CDR1 DFQATT and CDR2 SNEGSKA (reference sequence). CDR3 amino acids: CSATGTSGAGDTQYF. In nucleotides, the CDR3 is TGCAGTGCTACCGGGACTAGCGGGGCCGGAGATACGCAGTATTTT.

This chain uses TRBV28 with TRBJ1-6; 10 bases match TRBD1. The ends lost 7 bases at V and 10 bases at J; junction bases unmatched: 7. The CDR3 has 14 amino acids. CDR1 and CDR2 (germline): MDHEN, SYDVKM. For the CDR3, the DNA is TGTGCCAGCAACTCGGGACAGGGGAGCTCACCCCTCCACTTT. This translates into CASNSGQGSSPLHF.

The J gene is TRBJ2-1, the V gene TRBV6-5; no clear D. Between the trimmed V and J ends, which lost 3 bases and 7 bases, there was a span of 4 bases. The germline V gene encodes CDR1 MNHEY and CDR2 SVGAGI. CDR3 size: 11 residues. The CDR3 nucleotides are TGTGCCAGCAGTTATCATAATGAGCAGTTCTTC. Its translation is CASSYHNEQFF.

In this sample, this clonotype turned up once. The rearrangement links TRBV27 to TRBJ2-5, with D hard to call. Germline V gives CDR1 MNHEY, CDR2 SMNVEV (reference sequence). The germline V and J ends were trimmed by 2 bases and 5 bases, with 12 bases remaining between them. CDR3 length equals 14 residues. CDR3 coding DNA: TGTGCCAGCAGTTTACCGAGCCCCAAGGAGACCCAGTACTTC. It specifies CASSLPSPKETQYF.

This clonotype was observed a handful of times. The V call is TRBV6-5, the J call TRBJ2-7; the D gene is possibly TRBD2 (5 bases). Trimming took 0 bases from V and 0 from J, leaving 9 bases between them. This CDR3 is built from 15 residues. Germline V gene data show CDR1 as MNHEY and CDR2 as SVGAGI. CDR3 coding DNA: TGTGCCAGCAGTTACTCATCCGGGGTCTCCTACGAGCAGTACTTC. The encoded protein is CASSYSSGVSYEQYF.

The chain couples TRBV4-2 to TRBJ2-1; 10 bases match TRBD2. The CDR3 extends over 16 amino acids. CDR1 and CDR2 (germline): LGHNA, YNFKEQ. J gave up 5 bases and V 0 bases, and 4 bases lay outside the gene matches. CDR3 in DNA: TGTGCCAGCAGCCAAGAGGGGACTAGCGTCAACAATGAGCAGTTCTTC. Protein product: CASSQEGTSVNNEQFF.

The genes are TRBV3-1 and TRBJ2-6, with 8 bases matching TRBD2. Germline loops: CDR1 LGHDT, CDR2 YNNKEL (reference sequence). CDR3 length equals 17 residues. V shed 10 bases and J 3 bases; nucleotides not matched to a gene: 14. For the CDR3, the DNA is TGTGCCACCTGCCAAGATGGGACTAGTTTTGGGGCCAACGTCCTGACTTTC. As protein: CATCQDGTSFGANVLTF.

This clonotype has more than one count but fewer than ten. V gene TRBV5-1 combines with J gene TRBJ2-1, with a tentative D call TRBD1 (7 bases). Germline CDR1 SGHRS, CDR2 YFSETQ. This CDR3 has 15 residues. V was shortened by 3 bases and J by 3 bases, with 13 bases between the two germline ends. CDR3 sequence: CASSWGDSFYNEQFF. CDR3 coding DNA: TGCGCCAGCAGCTGGGGGGACAGCTTCTACAATGAGCAGTTCTTC.

This clonotype has ten or more counts. The CDR3 DNA reads TGTGCCAGCAGTTTAATCCGGGACAATCTTCGCGGGCATCAGCCCCAGCATTTT. Its protein is CASSLIRDNLRGHQPQHF. The chain couples TRBV28 to TRBJ1-5; D may be TRBD1 (6 bases). With 2 bases removed from V and 5 bases from J, the gap between germline ends came to 22 bases. CDR1 and CDR2 from the germline V gene are MDHEN and SYDVKM. This CDR3 has 18 amino acids.

The chain carries TRBV6-2 or TRBV6-3 and TRBJ2-4, with a possible D match to TRBD2 (5 bases). Germline loops: CDR1 MNHEY, CDR2 SVGEGT. This CDR3 region has 15 residues. Trimming took 0 bases from V and 8 from J, leaving 14 bases between them. The CDR3 loop is CASSYSLYREDIQYF. CDR3 DNA sequence: TGTGCCAGCAGTTACTCGCTTTACCGGGAAGACATTCAGTACTTC.

This clonotype was found many times. The chain links TRBV20-1 to TRBJ2-1, with D unclear. This CDR3 contains 13 residues. Trimming removed 1 base at V and 2 bases at J, with 6 bases between. The germline gives CDR1 DFQATT, CDR2 SNEGSKA (reference sequence). CDR3 DNA: TGCAGTGCTAGAGGGGCCACCTACAATGAGCAGTTCTTC. Translating gives CSARGATYNEQFF.

This clonotype was seen ten or more times. This sequence joins TRBV7-2 and TRBJ2-1, with 10 bases lining up with TRBD2. This CDR3 is built from 15 residues. In germline, CDR1 is SGHTA, CDR2 FQGNSA. V lost 5 bases and J lost 6; bases outside the gene matches: 7. CDR3 coding DNA: TGTGCCAGCAGCCCCAAACGGACTAGCGGCAATGAGCAGTTCTTC. Translation gives CASSPKRTSGNEQFF.

This clonotype was picked up a small number of times. One base away lies a much larger clone, so this may be a sequencing read error. The chain carries TRBV7-8 and TRBJ1-5, with 8 bases matching TRBD1. The CDR3 is made up of 14 amino acids. CDR1 and CDR2 from the germline V gene are SGHVS and FQNEAQ. CDR3 sequence (DNA): TGTGCCAGCAGCCTAGACAGGGGTGGTCAGCCCCACCATTTT. This sequence encodes CASSLDRGGQPHHF.

This clonotype has a count of ten or more. The chain combines TRBV20-1 with TRBJ1-1, with TRBD1 matching over 10 bases. The CDR3 length is 14 residues. The germline V gene encodes CDR1 DFQATT and CDR2 SNEGSKA (reference sequence). The J segment lost 0 bases and the V segment lost 6 bases, leaving 4 bases of the junction unmatched. The CDR3 loop is CSAPGTGVNTEAFF. As DNA, the CDR3 is TGCAGTGCCCCCGGGACAGGGGTGAACACTGAAGCTTTCTTT.

This chain joins TRBV18 and TRBJ2-7; 12 bases match TRBD1. This CDR3 has 14 residues. Germline CDR1 and CDR2: KGHSH and LQKENI. Unmatched junction bases numbered 1, after V lost 2 bases and J lost 5 bases. This CDR3 reads CASSPGTGGHEQYV. The CDR3 nucleotides read TGTGCCAGCTCACCAGGGACAGGGGGCCACGAGCAGTACGTC.

This clonotype was picked up a small number of times. The genes are TRBV28 and TRBJ2-7, with D tentatively TRBD2 (7 bases). The germline V and J ends were trimmed by 5 bases and 1 base, with 15 bases remaining between them. The CDR3 runs to 15 residues. Per germline, CDR1 MDHEN and CDR2 SYDVKM. CDR3 sequence reads: CASSLQGRASYEQYF. The CDR3 DNA reads as TGTGCCAGCAGTCTCCAGGGGAGGGCGTCCTACGAGCAGTACTTC.

J is TRBJ2-2 and V is TRBV11-3; 7 bases are shared with TRBD2. Germline trimming cut 4 bases from V and 7 bases from J; bases unmatched to any gene: 9. CDR1 and CDR2 (germline): SGHNT, YENEEA. CDR3 size: 15 residues. CDR3 in DNA: TGTGCCAGCAGCTCCTCCGGCGGGAGTATCGGGGAGCTGTTTTTT. It translates to CASSSSGGSIGELFF. Together with reference TRBV11-3 and TRBJ2-2, the CDR3 gives the full variable domain: EAGVVQSPRYKIIEKKQPVAFWCNPISGHNTLYWYLQNLGQGPELLIRYENEEAVDDSQLPKDRFSAERLKGVDSTLKIQPAELGDSAVYLCASSSSGGSIGELFFGEGSRLTVL.